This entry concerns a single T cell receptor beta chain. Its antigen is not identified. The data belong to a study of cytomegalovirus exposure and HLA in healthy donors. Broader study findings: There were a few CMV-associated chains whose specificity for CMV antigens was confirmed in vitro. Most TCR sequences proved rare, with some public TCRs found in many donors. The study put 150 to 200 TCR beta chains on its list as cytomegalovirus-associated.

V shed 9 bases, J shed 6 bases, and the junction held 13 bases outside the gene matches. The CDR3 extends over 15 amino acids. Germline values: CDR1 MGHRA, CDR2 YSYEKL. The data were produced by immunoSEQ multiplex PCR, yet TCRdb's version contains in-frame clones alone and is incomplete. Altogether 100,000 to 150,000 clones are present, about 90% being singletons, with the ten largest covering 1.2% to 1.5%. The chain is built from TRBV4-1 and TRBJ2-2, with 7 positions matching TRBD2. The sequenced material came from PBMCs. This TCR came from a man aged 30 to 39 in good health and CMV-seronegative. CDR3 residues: CASSVRGGLAGELFF. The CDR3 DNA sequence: TGCGCCAGTTCCGTGAGGGGAGGGCTTGCCGGGGAGCTGTTTTTT.